A single sample is the source of the 32 T cell receptor beta chains below, sequenced in a study of blood T cell repertoires in COVID-19. Repertoires were generated with immunoSEQ multiplex PCR, while TCRdb's copy carries only in-frame clones and drops some. The repertoire holds roughly 310,000 clones, with more than 75% as singletons. The sequenced sample consisted of PBMCs or T cells enriched from blood (not recorded which). These receptors came from a man in his 60s who had recovered from COVID-19.

V and J are TRBV7-3 and TRBJ2-1; perhaps TRBD1 as D (5 bases). This CDR3 comprises 15 residues. Looked up from germline, CDR1 is SGHTA and CDR2 is FQGTGA. V was pared by 5 bases and J by 3 bases, with 14 bases between. The CDR3: CASSPRQTLYNEQFF. As DNA, the CDR3 is TGTGCCAGCAGCCCTCGACAGACCCTCTACAATGAGCAGTTCTTC.

The CDR3 reads CSASEGGRDGYTF. The CDR3 coding sequence is TGCAGTGCTAGTGAGGGAGGACGCGATGGCTACACCTTC. V is TRBV20-1 and J is TRBJ1-2; D not certain. This CDR3 has 13 residues. Between the trimmed V and J ends, which lost 3 bases and 6 bases, there was a span of 14 bases. Germline-derived CDR1 and CDR2 are DFQATT and SNEGSKA (reference sequence).

This chain uses TRBV2 with TRBJ1-5; 8 bases line up with TRBD1. The CDR3 contains 14 residues. The germline CDR1 and CDR2 sequences are SNHLY and FYNNEI. The junction had 6 bases not matched to a gene; V was cut back by 5 bases and J by 6 bases. The CDR3 sequence: CASSPTGAGQPQHF. In DNA form, the CDR3 reads TGTGCCAGCAGTCCGACAGGGGCCGGTCAGCCCCAGCATTTT.

The rearrangement uses TRBV7-8 and TRBJ2-1; 9 bases align to TRBD1. Germline V gene sequence: CDR1 SGHVS, CDR2 FQNEAQ. Trimming took 5 bases from V and 8 from J; bases not matched to a gene: 7. This CDR3 is built from 14 residues. This CDR3 is CASSPRTGVYEQFF. Written as DNA, the CDR3 is TGTGCCAGCAGCCCAAGGACAGGGGTTTATGAGCAGTTCTTC.

This CDR3 reads CASSHSGNQPQHF. Written as DNA, the CDR3 is TGTGCCAGCAGCCATAGCGGGAATCAGCCCCAGCATTTT. J is TRBJ1-5 and V is TRBV13; D is ambiguous. The CDR3 consists of 13 residues. The ends were cut back, 5 bases at V and 4 bases at J, with 9 bases in the middle. Germline V lookup: CDR1 PRHDT, CDR2 FYEKMQ (reference sequence).

J is TRBJ2-7 and V is TRBV5-1, with a possible D match to TRBD2 (6 bases). The ends were cut back, 0 bases at V and 5 bases at J, with 15 bases in the middle. The CDR3 has 15 amino acids. Germline lookup yields CDR1 SGHRS and CDR2 YFSETQ. The CDR3 reads CASSLEWRDVNEQYF. The CDR3 DNA reads as TGCGCCAGCAGCTTGGAGTGGCGGGACGTCAACGAGCAGTACTTC. Full variable domain (outside the CDR3, taken from reference TRBV5-1 and TRBJ2-7): KAGVTQTPRYLIKTRGQQVTLSCSPISGHRSVSWYQQTPGQGLQFLFEYFSETQRNKGNFPGRFSGRQFSNSRSEMNVSTLELGDSALYLCASSLEWRDVNEQYFGPGTRLTVT.

V and J are TRBV3-1 (or the pseudogene TRBV3-2) and TRBJ2-5; 14 nucleotides line up with TRBD2. Per germline, CDR1 LGHDT and CDR2 YNNKEL (reference sequence). Losses at the gene ends were 2 bases for V and 5 bases for J; bases not matched to a gene: 7. CDR3 length equals 17 residues. The CDR3 DNA follows: TGTGCCAGCAGCCAAACCGGGACTAGCGGGGGATTGGAGACCCAGTACTTC. Protein: CASSQTGTSGGLETQYF.

The CDR3 protein is CSASVSGSSSGNTIYF. The CDR3 coding sequence is TGCAGTGCTAGTGTCTCAGGATCGAGCTCTGGAAACACCATATATTTT. This chain links TRBV20-1 with TRBJ1-3; D gene uncertain. The CDR3 has 16 amino acids. V lost 3 bases, J lost 0 bases, and 15 bases lay in between. CDR1 and CDR2 from the germline V gene are DFQATT and SNEGSKA (reference sequence).

The genes are TRBV19 and TRBJ2-2; 9 bases are a match to TRBD2. In germline, CDR1 is LNHDA, CDR2 SQIVND (reference sequence). The V segment lost 6 bases and the J segment 2 bases; nucleotides outside the gene matches: 4. The length of the CDR3 is 15 residues. This CDR3 is CASRVAGANTGELFF. The CDR3 DNA follows: TGTGCCAGTAGAGTAGCGGGAGCAAACACCGGGGAGCTGTTTTTT.

V is TRBV10-3 and J is TRBJ1-2, with D perhaps matching TRBD1 (5 bases). In germline, CDR1 is ENHRY, CDR2 SYGVKD. CDR3 length equals 13 residues. V was cut by 5 bases and J by 0 bases, with 7 bases left in between. The CDR3 loop reads CAISRDSNYGYTF. For the CDR3, the DNA is TGTGCCATCAGTCGGGACTCTAACTATGGCTACACCTTC.

J is TRBJ2-7 and V is TRBV7-8; the D gene is possibly TRBD1 (5 bases). The CDR3 length is 15 residues. Germline loops: CDR1 SGHVS, CDR2 FQNEAQ. Trimming cost V 7 bases and J 0 bases, with 16 bases left between them. This CDR3 reads CASTAGALSSYEQYF. In DNA form, the CDR3 reads TGTGCCAGCACCGCTGGGGCCTTGAGCTCCTACGAGCAGTACTTC.

V and J are TRBV28 and TRBJ2-3; no reliable D call. Germline V gene data show CDR1 as MDHEN and CDR2 as SYDVKM. There are 15 residues in the CDR3. The V end was cut by 4 bases, the J end by 3 bases, with 14 bases between. CDR3 residues: CASSSQVGWTDTQYF. The CDR3 nucleotides are TGTGCCAGCAGTTCCCAGGTGGGCTGGACAGATACGCAGTATTTT. The whole variable domain, filled in from reference TRBV28 and TRBJ2-3, reads DVKVTQSSRYLVKRTGEKVFLECVQDMDHENMFWYRQDPGLGLRLIYFSYDVKMKEKGDIPEGYSVSREKKERFSLILESASTNQTSMYLCASSSQVGWTDTQYFGPGTRLTVL.

This sequence joins TRBV12-5 and TRBJ1-5; 7 bases align to TRBD1. CDR1 is LGHNT and CDR2 is FRNRAP in the germline V gene. The CDR3 is made up of 15 amino acids. Trimming removed 4 bases from V and 0 bases from J; junction bases left unmatched: 3. The chain's CDR3 is CASGSGGGSNQPQHF. The CDR3, as DNA: TGTGCTAGTGGTTCAGGGGGAGGTAGCAATCAGCCCCAGCATTTT.

J is TRBJ2-1 and V is TRBV5-1; 13 nucleotides align to TRBD2. CDR3 length: 19 amino acids. With 4 bases clipped from V and 0 bases from J, the junction kept 10 bases outside the gene matches. Germline V CDR1 and CDR2: SGHRS, YFSETQ. In DNA, the CDR3 is TGCGCCAGCAGCGGTGATGACGGGACTAGCGGGACCTCCTACAATGAGCAGTTCTTC. This encodes CASSGDDGTSGTSYNEQFF.

This clone was seen a single time. V is TRBV5-1 and J is TRBJ2-7; D might be TRBD1 (6 bases). Germline V gene lookup returns CDR1 SGHRS and CDR2 YFSETQ. This CDR3 region has 14 residues. Trimming pared 9 bases from V and 4 bases from J, leaving 20 bases between. The CDR3 DNA reads as TGCGCCACCCGGGGTTCCGGGACATCTTACGAGCAGTACTTC. This codes for CATRGSGTSYEQYF.

The chain employs TRBV19 and TRBJ2-3; a possible D gene is TRBD1 (6 bases). Trimming stripped 7 bases from V and 1 base from J, with 15 bases between. Germline V lookup: CDR1 LNHDA, CDR2 SQIVND (reference sequence). The CDR3 totals 15 residues. CDR3 sequence (DNA): TGTGCCAGTAATGGGGGAGAGGGGGGCACAGATACGCAGTATTTT. It is translated as CASNGGEGGTDTQYF.

The chain joins TRBV11-2 to TRBJ2-1, with D perhaps matching TRBD2 (6 bases). This CDR3 comprises 15 residues. CDR1 is SGHAT, CDR2 FQNNGV, per germline. Trimming pared 1 base from V and 1 base from J, leaving 8 bases between. The CDR3 DNA is TGTGCCAGCAGCTTAGCGGGACTTTCCTACAATGAGCAGTTCTTC. Residues: CASSLAGLSYNEQFF.

V gene TRBV5-1 combines with J gene TRBJ2-1; 14 bases line up with TRBD2. Germline loops: CDR1 SGHRS, CDR2 YFSETQ. V shed 4 bases and J 8 bases; nucleotides not matched to a gene: 5. The CDR3 is 15 amino acids. The CDR3 is CASSPGLAGEDEQFF. As DNA, the CDR3 is TGCGCCAGCAGCCCGGGACTAGCGGGGGAGGATGAGCAGTTCTTC.

This clone was counted a few times. The chain recombines TRBV11-2 with TRBJ1-5; no definite D call. This CDR3 spans 13 amino acids. Trimming pared 5 bases from V and 5 bases from J, leaving 10 bases between. Germline V lookup: CDR1 SGHAT, CDR2 FQNNGV. In nucleotides, the CDR3 is TGTGCCAGCAGCCCGGGGATAGATCAGCCCCAGCATTTT. It is translated as CASSPGIDQPQHF.

A note on this clone: Other DNA sequences in this specimen translate into the identical CDR3. The chain carries TRBV18 and TRBJ2-2; 7 bases are a match to TRBD1. CDR1 is KGHSH and CDR2 is LQKENI in the germline V gene. The CDR3 loop spans 15 amino acids. J gave up 0 bases and V 6 bases, and 4 bases lay outside the gene matches. The CDR3 spells CASSPGTANTGELFF. CDR3 nucleotides: TGTGCCAGCTCGCCCGGGACAGCGAACACCGGGGAGCTGTTTTTT.

This clone was seen once. The CDR3 nucleotides are TGTGCCAGTAGTATGAGGTCGGGGGGCAGGCGGGCGCGTGAGCAGTACTTC. Its protein product is CASSMRSGGRRAREQYF. This chain connects TRBV19 to TRBJ2-7, with D possibly being TRBD2 (7 bases). The CDR3 covers 17 residues. V dropped 3 bases and J dropped 7 bases, with 25 bases sitting between them. Germline CDR1 and CDR2: LNHDA and SQIVND (reference sequence).

The chain employs TRBV6-5 and TRBJ2-1; a possible D gene is TRBD2 (6 bases). V lost 0 bases, J lost 8 bases, and 17 bases lay in between. CDR3 length: 16 residues. The V gene's germline CDR1 is MNHEY and CDR2 SVGAGI. CDR3 protein: CASSYSHGRTTHEQFF. As DNA, the CDR3 is TGTGCCAGCAGTTACTCGCACGGGAGAACCACCCATGAGCAGTTCTTC.

This sequence joins TRBV6-5 and TRBJ1-5; TRBD1 is a possible D gene (5 bases). V shed 11 bases and J shed 3 bases, with 11 bases lying between them. The germline CDR1 and CDR2 sequences are MNHEY and SVGAGI. This CDR3 has 12 amino acids. CDR3 bases: TGTGCCGCGGGGCAGAACAATCAGCCCCAGCATTTT. It translates to CAAGQNNQPQHF.

The V call is TRBV7-6, the J call TRBJ1-5, with 8 bases lining up with TRBD1. The CDR3 is 15 residues long. Trimming removed 1 base from V and 4 bases from J; junction bases left unmatched: 3. Germline lookup yields CDR1 SGHVS and CDR2 FNYEAQ. The CDR3 nucleotides are TGTGCCAGCAGCTTAGGGACAGGGCGAAATCAGCCCCAGCATTTT. Its protein product is CASSLGTGRNQPQHF.

The rearrangement links TRBV6-1 to TRBJ2-7; unclear D gene. Trimming took off 3 bases at V and 6 bases at J, with 9 bases between the two ends. Germline lookup yields CDR1 MNHNS and CDR2 SASEGT. The CDR3 sequence is 12 residues long. Here the CDR3 reads CASSDPPSEQYF. The CDR3 nucleotides read TGTGCCAGCAGTGACCCCCCCTCCGAGCAGTACTTC.

This chain connects TRBV4-3 to TRBJ1-4; 9 bases align to TRBD1. The CDR3 sequence is 17 residues long. Germline CDR1 is LGHNA and CDR2 is YSLEER. With 4 bases clipped from V and 7 bases from J, the junction kept 13 bases outside the gene matches. The CDR3: CASSRYFRTGAAEKLFF. The DNA of the CDR3 is TGCGCCAGCAGCCGTTATTTCCGGACAGGGGCGGCTGAAAAACTGTTTTTT.

V gene TRBV7-8 combines with J gene TRBJ2-1, with 8 bases that match TRBD2. CDR3 length equals 15 residues. The J segment lost 6 bases and the V segment lost 1 base, leaving 5 bases of the junction unmatched. Germline CDR1 reads SGHVS; CDR2 reads FQNEAQ. CDR3 DNA: TGTGCCAGCAGCTTAGGCTCCCGGGGGGGCAATGAGCAGTTCTTC. Translation: CASSLGSRGGNEQFF.

The genes are TRBV3-1 (or the pseudogene TRBV3-2) and TRBJ2-5, with 14 bases fitting TRBD2. Losses at the gene ends were 3 bases for V and 2 bases for J; bases not matched to a gene: 8. This CDR3 is built from 18 residues. CDR1 is LGHDT, CDR2 YNNKEL, per germline (reference sequence). Here the CDR3 reads CASSQGLAGVGVQETQYF. The CDR3 DNA reads as TGTGCCAGCAGCCAGGGACTAGCGGGGGTCGGGGTACAAGAGACCCAGTACTTC.

The genes are TRBV7-9 and TRBJ1-4, with D possibly TRBD1 on 6 matching bases. Germline loops: CDR1 SEHNR, CDR2 FQNEAQ (reference sequence). This CDR3 spans 17 amino acids. The V gene lost 1 base and the J gene lost 4 bases, with 16 bases spanning the gap. The CDR3 DNA sequence: TGTGCCAGCAGCTTAGAACGGGCAGGGGTCCTTAATGAAAAACTGTTTTTT. Protein: CASSLERAGVLNEKLFF.

This clone has only a few counts. The CDR3 protein is CASSGQGMNEQFF. The CDR3 DNA reads TGCGCCAGCAGCGGGCAGGGCATGAATGAGCAGTTCTTC. V usage is TRBV5-1 and J usage is TRBJ2-1; TRBD1 is a possible D gene (5 bases). Germline V gene lookup returns CDR1 SGHRS and CDR2 YFSETQ. The CDR3 is 13 amino acids. The V end was cut by 4 bases, the J end by 7 bases, with 12 bases between.

J is TRBJ2-3 and V is TRBV7-3; D may be TRBD2 (7 bases). The CDR3 extends over 16 amino acids. Germline lookup yields CDR1 SGHTA and CDR2 FQGTGA. Trimming pared 0 bases from V and 5 bases from J, leaving 15 bases between. The CDR3 protein is CASSLTGGPGIDTQYF. The CDR3 region has the DNA TGTGCCAGCAGCTTAACGGGGGGGCCCGGGATAGATACGCAGTATTTT.

The chain couples TRBV5-5 to TRBJ1-4, with D possibly TRBD1 on 5 matching bases. V lost 0 bases and J 8 bases, leaving 8 bases between the germline ends. This CDR3 has 13 residues. Germline V gene data show CDR1 as SGHKS and CDR2 as YYEKEE (reference sequence). The CDR3 spells CASSLAQGEKLFF. CDR3 DNA sequence: TGTGCCAGCAGCTTGGCCCAGGGAGAAAAACTGTTTTTT.